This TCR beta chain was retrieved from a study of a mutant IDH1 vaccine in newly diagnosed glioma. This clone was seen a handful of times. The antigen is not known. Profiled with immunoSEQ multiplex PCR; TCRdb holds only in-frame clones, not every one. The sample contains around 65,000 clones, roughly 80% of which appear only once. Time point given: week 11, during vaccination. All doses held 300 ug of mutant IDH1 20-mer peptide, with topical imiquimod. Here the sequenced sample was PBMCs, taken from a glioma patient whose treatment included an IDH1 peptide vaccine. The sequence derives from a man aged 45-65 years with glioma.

The CDR3 nucleotides read TGTGCCAGCAGCCCTTGGACCGAGAACACTGAAGCTTTCTTT. It codes for CASSPWTENTEAFF. The chain carries TRBV5-6 and TRBJ1-1; D remains unclear. This CDR3 has 14 residues. Germline V gene lookup returns CDR1 SGHDT and CDR2 YYEEEE. Trimming stripped 4 bases from V and 1 base from J, with 11 bases between.